The T cell receptor (beta chain) described here comes from a study of cytomegalovirus exposure and HLA in healthy donors. Whole-study results and caveats: Per a later analysis, HLA-associated TCR beta chains showed more clonal expansion than other, equally common TCR beta chains.

For this clone: Its antigen is as yet unknown.

Germline V gene lookup returns CDR1 SNHLY and CDR2 FYNNEI. With 6 bases clipped from V and 3 bases from J, the junction kept 4 bases outside the gene matches. CDR3 length: 15 amino acids. It was with 60 Vbeta and 13 Jbeta primers that the PCR ran. Sequencing used immunoSEQ multiplex PCR; TCRdb keeps in-frame clones, though not all of them. This table has about 200,000 clones, 65% to 90% appearing once. The gene calls are TRBV2 and TRBJ2-4; 11 bases are shared with TRBD2. Sequenced: PBMCs. The source is a girl aged 5 to 17 in good health and CMV-seronegative. The CDR3 sequence: CASSAGTSGKNIQYF. CDR3 DNA: TGTGCCAGCAGCGCCGGGACTAGCGGCAAAAACATTCAGTACTTC.